This T cell receptor (beta chain) comes out of a study of blood T cell repertoires in COVID-19. The CDR3 consists of 12 residues. V was shortened by 4 bases and J by 4 bases, with 5 bases between the two germline ends. In the source study's methods: Amplification of reference gene primers provided the estimated nucleated cell counts. Libraries were prepared by immunoSEQ multiplex PCR; TCRdb keeps only in-frame clonotypes and omits some of them. Clone size and the V and J calls come from that table; the DNA yielded D and trimming. The sample has about 180,000 clones, around 85% seen once. The J gene is TRBJ2-1, the V gene TRBV12-3 or TRBV12-4; D ambiguous. The TCR was taken from a man between 65 and 80 years old with active or convalescent COVID-19. Sample: peripheral blood. The CDR3 DNA follows: TGTGCCAGCAGTTACAAATACAATGAGCAGTTCTTC. It yields the protein CASSYKYNEQFF.